This TCR beta chain came from a study of T-cell reconstitution after alpha-beta-depleted transplantation in children. The CDR3 is 16 amino acids. With 0 bases clipped from V and 0 bases from J, the junction kept 4 bases outside the gene matches. Germline V gives CDR1 SGHRS, CDR2 YFSETQ. Whole-study results and caveats: Where some patients showed high TCRbeta diversity at day 60, it came from recipient T cells and thymic progenitors that had survived.

The library targeted TCRbeta and was prepared with unique molecular identifiers. MiXCR, run by TCRdb on the PCR reads, gives a single entry per CDR3 protein. The table lists around 700,000 distinct CDR3 sequences, less than 15% of them singletons. This clonotype was found many times. Its matching antigen is unknown. V is TRBV5-1 and J is TRBJ2-3; the match to TRBD1 covers 7 bases. The material sequenced was PBMCs, taken before TCRalphabeta/CD19-depleted stem cell transplant. This clonotype originated in a girl aged 2-10 years with congenital amegakaryocytic thrombocytopenia, due to receive a stem cell transplant. For the CDR3, the DNA is TGCGCCAGCAGCTTGGGACAGGGAACAAGCACAGATACGCAGTATTTT. Translation: CASSLGQGTSTDTQYF.